These 2 T cell receptor beta chains were all obtained from the same sample, sequenced in a study of blood T cells in healthy people across ages. Next came a second PCR, run for roughly 7 to 12 cycles, which used a sample-barcoded 5' primer along with a J-beta primer mix. One entry per CDR3 protein results from TCRdb running MiXCR on the 5' RACE reads. The sample consists of 500,000 to 650,000 distinct CDR3 sequences, approximately 26% of them appearing once. These records were also assigned to another study, of T cells of mothers and their children.

The specimen was blood. These receptors were obtained from a boy between 2 and 10 years old in good health.

This clonotype occurred a few times. The CDR3 DNA reads TGTGCCAGCAGCCATAAACGACTGCCTCAAGAGACCCAGTACTTC. Protein product: CASSHKRLPQETQYF. This chain connects TRBV7-8 to TRBJ2-5; D call uncertain. Trimming took off 5 bases at V and 2 bases at J, with 15 bases between the two ends. Germline assignment: CDR1 SGHVS and CDR2 FQNEAQ. This CDR3 has 15 residues. The full variable domain, in which reference TRBV7-8 and TRBJ2-5 provide the parts outside the CDR3, is GAGVSQSPRYKVAKRGQDVALRCDPISGHVSLFWYQQALGQGPEFLTYFQNEAQLDKSGLPSDRFFAERPEGSVSTLKIQRTQQEDSAVYLCASSHKRLPQETQYFGPGTRLLVL.

This sequence joins TRBV11-1 and TRBJ2-3, with D perhaps assigned TRBD1 or TRBD2 (6 bases each). Germline loops: CDR1 SGHAT, CDR2 FQDESV (reference sequence). The CDR3 covers 15 residues. V was cut by 6 bases and J by 2 bases, with 15 bases left in between. In nucleotides, the CDR3 is TGTGCCAGCAGACCTTCGGGGGCTTCCACAGATACGCAGTATTTT. Its protein product is CASRPSGASTDTQYF.